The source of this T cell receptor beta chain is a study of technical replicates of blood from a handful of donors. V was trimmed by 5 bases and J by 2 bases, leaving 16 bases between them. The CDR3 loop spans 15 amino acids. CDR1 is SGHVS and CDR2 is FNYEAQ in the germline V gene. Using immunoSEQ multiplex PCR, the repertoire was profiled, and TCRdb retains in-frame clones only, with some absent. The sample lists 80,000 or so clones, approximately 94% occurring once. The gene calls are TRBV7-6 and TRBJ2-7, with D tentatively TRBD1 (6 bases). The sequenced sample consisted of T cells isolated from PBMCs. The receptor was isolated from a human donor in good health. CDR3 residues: CASSPTGNLAYEQYF. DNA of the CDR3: TGTGCCAGCAGCCCAACAGGGAATTTAGCCTACGAGCAGTACTTC.